This entry lists 15 T cell receptor beta chains sequenced from one sample in a study of T cell responses to AZD1222 COVID-19 vaccine. Clones were read by immunoSEQ multiplex PCR, and TCRdb kept only the in-frame ones, dropping some. The sample consists of around 30,000 clones, more than 85% of them appearing once. The sample in question was peripheral blood, obtained on day 0 of AZD1222 vaccination. These receptors originate from an adult in good health.

This chain uses TRBV6-6 with TRBJ1-6, with D unresolved. Germline-derived CDR1 and CDR2 are MNHNY and SVGAGI (reference sequence). The CDR3 spans 11 residues. The V and J ends lost 5 bases and 10 bases respectively, with 6 bases between them. This CDR3 reads CASSASSPLHF. The CDR3 DNA follows: TGTGCCAGCAGTGCAAGCTCACCCCTCCACTTT.

The chain carries TRBV5-1 and TRBJ1-5, with D unclear. Germline V gene lookup returns CDR1 SGHRS and CDR2 YFSETQ. V was shortened by 6 bases and J by 3 bases, with 16 bases between the two germline ends. The CDR3 is 15 residues long. CDR3 DNA sequence: TGCGCCAGCACTAAGGACGGAAGCTTCAATCAGCCCCAGCATTTT. It specifies CASTKDGSFNQPQHF.

This clone was observed a few times. The chain joins TRBV11-2 to TRBJ1-2, with D tentatively TRBD1 (5 bases). The germline gives CDR1 SGHAT, CDR2 FQNNGV. The ends were cut back, 1 base at V and 6 bases at J, with 9 bases in the middle. This CDR3 region has 13 residues. For the CDR3, the DNA is TGTGCCAGCAGCTTAGGACAGTGGGATGGCTACACCTTC. It translates to CASSLGQWDGYTF.

The chain employs TRBV9 and TRBJ2-2; 7 bases map to TRBD2. Trimming removed 4 bases from V and 5 bases from J; junction bases left unmatched: 5. This CDR3 comprises 14 residues. Germline V lookup: CDR1 SGDLS, CDR2 YYNGEE. CDR3 nucleotides: TGTGCCAGCAGCACCCTAGCGGTAACCGGGGAGCTGTTTTTT. Its protein is CASSTLAVTGELFF.

CDR3 bases: TGTGCCAGCAGCAAGACGGGATCCAACACCGGGGAGCTGTTTTTT. It specifies CASSKTGSNTGELFF. The chain carries TRBV6-5 and TRBJ2-2, with a weak D call TRBD2 (5 bases). Trimming left V 6 bases short and J 2 bases short, with 13 bases between. Per germline, CDR1 MNHEY and CDR2 SVGAGI. The CDR3 covers 15 residues.

The genes are TRBV9 and TRBJ1-5; D is uncertain. Looked up from germline, CDR1 is SGDLS and CDR2 is YYNGEE. Trimming pared 4 bases from V and 0 bases from J, leaving 11 bases between. The CDR3 consists of 15 residues. The CDR3 sequence is CASSPTDYSNQPQHF. The CDR3 DNA follows: TGTGCCAGCAGCCCAACAGATTATAGCAATCAGCCCCAGCATTTT.

J is TRBJ2-5 and V is TRBV11-2, with 10 bases matching TRBD2. CDR1 SGHAT and CDR2 FQNNGV come from the germline V gene. J gave up 2 bases and V 6 bases, and 12 bases lay outside the gene matches. CDR3 length equals 17 residues. The CDR3 is CASRRGVGLAEQETQYF. CDR3 bases: TGTGCCAGCAGACGGGGCGTCGGACTAGCGGAACAAGAGACCCAGTACTTC.

J is TRBJ1-2 and V is TRBV6-2 or TRBV6-3; no clear D. Germline-derived CDR1 and CDR2 are MNHEY and SVGEGT. The ends were cut back, 2 bases at V and 10 bases at J, with 8 bases in the middle. This CDR3 region has 11 residues. The CDR3 nucleotides are TGTGCCAGCAGTTACATCTCCTCCTACACCTTC. Protein: CASSYISSYTF.

The rearrangement joins TRBV7-8 to TRBJ2-1; TRBD2 agrees at 10 bases. Germline loops: CDR1 SGHVS, CDR2 FQNEAQ. The CDR3 extends over 15 amino acids. V lost 5 bases and J lost 4; bases outside the gene matches: 5. The CDR3 here is CASSLSGGAYNEQFF. DNA for the CDR3: TGTGCCAGCAGCCTCAGCGGGGGGGCGTACAATGAGCAGTTCTTC.

The V gene is TRBV29-1, the J gene TRBJ1-1; 10 nucleotides match TRBD1. This CDR3 comprises 11 residues. The junction had 6 bases not matched to a gene; V was cut back by 7 bases and J by 10 bases. Germline values: CDR1 SQVTM, CDR2 ANQGSEA. This chain's CDR3 is CSDRTGGRAFF. In DNA form, the CDR3 reads TGCAGCGACAGGACAGGGGGGAGAGCTTTCTTT.

The V gene is TRBV19, the J gene TRBJ1-2, with a tentative D call TRBD1 (5 bases). From germline, CDR1 is LNHDA and CDR2 SQIVND (reference sequence). The V end lost 4 bases, the J end lost 4 bases, and 7 bases lay between the germline ends. The CDR3 sequence is 12 residues long. CDR3 residues: CASSKGTYGYTF. The CDR3 nucleotides read TGTGCCAGTAGTAAAGGGACCTATGGCTACACCTTC.

The chain combines TRBV7-6 with TRBJ2-1; tentatively, D is TRBD1 (6 bases). CDR3 length: 14 amino acids. Germline lookup yields CDR1 SGHVS and CDR2 FNYEAQ. V was shortened by 6 bases and J by 5 bases, with 14 bases between the two germline ends. CDR3 loop: CASSHRGGNNEQFF. DNA for the CDR3: TGTGCCAGCAGTCACAGAGGGGGTAACAATGAGCAGTTCTTC.

V and J are TRBV9 and TRBJ1-2, with D unclear. Germline values: CDR1 SGDLS, CDR2 YYNGEE. The V end lost 4 bases, the J end lost 2 bases, and 12 bases lay between the germline ends. This CDR3 region has 14 residues. CDR3 bases: TGTGCCAGCAGCTCCCGCCCGAAGAACTATGGCTACACCTTC. Its translation: CASSSRPKNYGYTF. Full variable domain (rest looked up from reference TRBV9 and TRBJ1-2): DSGVTQTPKHLITATGQRVTLRCSPRSGDLSVYWYQQSLDQGLQFLIQYYNGEERAKGNILERFSAQQFPDLHSELNLSSLELGDSALYFCASSSRPKNYGYTFGSGTRLTVV.

The V call is TRBV30, the J call TRBJ2-3; D remains unclear. Between the trimmed V and J ends, which lost 5 bases and 4 bases, there was a span of 19 bases. CDR3 size: 15 residues. Germline values: CDR1 GTSNPN, CDR2 SVGIG (reference sequence). CDR3 sequence (DNA): TGTGCCTGGCTCAATGACCGGCTGGGCCCAGATACGCAGTATTTT. Its translation is CAWLNDRLGPDTQYF.

V usage is TRBV4-1 and J usage is TRBJ2-3; no definite D call. Looked up from germline, CDR1 is MGHRA and CDR2 is YSYEKL. With 0 bases removed from V and 3 bases from J, the gap between germline ends came to 10 bases. The CDR3 runs 15 residues. The CDR3 loop is CASSQEGGKTDTQYF. The CDR3 DNA reads as TGCGCCAGCAGCCAAGAAGGCGGTAAGACAGATACGCAGTATTTT.